This TCR beta chain was captured by sequencing in a study of T cell responses to AZD1222 COVID-19 vaccine. Study-level points and caveats: Just a handful of people given AZD1222 tested seropositive at baseline. Repertoires were sampled only after the peak T cell response. The study found vaccine-associated CD4 TCRs spanning spike, dominant at 160-218 and 743-854. Females made up more of the donors, who were largely white British, and clonal diversity may have come out too low.

Some clones are missing from TCRdb's copy, which holds only in-frame ones; the method was immunoSEQ multiplex PCR. The sample holds some 200,000 clones; 85% to 95% are singletons and the top ten take more than 0.8%. Regarding this clone: As yet, its antigen is unknown.

CDR3 length: 15 amino acids. The ends lost 3 bases at V and 7 bases at J; junction bases unmatched: 4. CDR1 is MNHEY, CDR2 SVGAGI, per germline. Sequencing used peripheral blood, obtained 28 days after the second AZD1222 dose. This chain connects TRBV6-5 to TRBJ2-1; TRBD2 agrees at 12 bases. The clonotype comes from an adult who received the AZD1222 COVID-19 vaccine. CDR3 protein: CASSYTSGGWNEQFF. The DNA for the CDR3 is TGTGCCAGCAGTTATACTAGCGGGGGGTGGAATGAGCAGTTCTTC.